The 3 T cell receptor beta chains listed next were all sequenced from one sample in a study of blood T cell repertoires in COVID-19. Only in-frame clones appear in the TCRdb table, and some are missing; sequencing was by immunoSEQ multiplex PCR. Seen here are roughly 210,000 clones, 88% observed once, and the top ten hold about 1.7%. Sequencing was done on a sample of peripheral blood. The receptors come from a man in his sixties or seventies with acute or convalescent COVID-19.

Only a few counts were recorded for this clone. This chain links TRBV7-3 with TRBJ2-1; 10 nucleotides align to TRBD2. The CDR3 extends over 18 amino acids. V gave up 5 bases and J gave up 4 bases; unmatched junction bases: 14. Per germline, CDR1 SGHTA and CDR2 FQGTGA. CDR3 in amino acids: CASSPRGISSGRYNEQFF. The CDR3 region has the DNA TGTGCCAGCAGCCCCCGGGGTATTTCTAGCGGGAGATACAATGAGCAGTTCTTC.

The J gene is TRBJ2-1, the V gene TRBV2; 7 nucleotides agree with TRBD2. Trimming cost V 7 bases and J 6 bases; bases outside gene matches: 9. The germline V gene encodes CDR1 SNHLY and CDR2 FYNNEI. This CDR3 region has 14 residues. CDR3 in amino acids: CASNLLASVNEQFF. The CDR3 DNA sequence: TGTGCCAGCAACCTACTAGCGTCCGTCAATGAGCAGTTCTTC.

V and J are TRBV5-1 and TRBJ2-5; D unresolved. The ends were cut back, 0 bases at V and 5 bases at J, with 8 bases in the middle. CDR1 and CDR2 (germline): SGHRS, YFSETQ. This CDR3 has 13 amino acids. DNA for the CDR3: TGCGCCAGCAGCTTGGTCCCACGGGAGACCCAGTACTTC. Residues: CASSLVPRETQYF.